This T cell receptor (beta chain) is from a study of blood T cell repertoires in COVID-19. About the study: The United States, Italy and Spain supplied acute and convalescent COVID-19 samples. PBMCs, B-cell-depleted T cells, or T cells were the source of the cDNA or gDNA that made up the material.

While infection was still active, Seattle patients were enrolled and then followed longitudinally. Per the authors' pipeline: Researchers report that nucleated cell counts were estimated from reference gene primer amplification. Assay used: immunoSEQ multiplex PCR; TCRdb lists only in-frame clones, some missing. V and J calls and clone size are those listed in that table; D and trimming were worked out from the DNA. The sample lists some 200,000 clones; about 83% were seen once. Per the germline V gene, CDR1 is MDHEN and CDR2 is SYDVKM. The V end lost 6 bases, the J end lost 2 bases, and 17 bases lay between the germline ends. This CDR3 has 15 residues.

The rearrangement joins TRBV28 to TRBJ2-7, with D perhaps TRBD2 (6 bases). Sequenced sample: peripheral blood. This TCR was sampled from a woman aged 70-85 years with COVID-19, enrolled during active disease. This CDR3 reads CASREGVAEPYEQYF. The CDR3 DNA is TGTGCCAGCAGAGAAGGGGTAGCGGAGCCCTACGAGCAGTACTTC.